Each of the 2 T cell receptor beta chains below was sequenced from the same sample in a study of beta chain features in type 1 diabetes. Study-level results: People with Type 1 diabetes carried modestly yet significantly shorter TCRB CDR3s in all four CD4+ subsets.

Which antigens these TCRs recognize remains unknown. cDNA synthesis used the whole RNA isolate, giving expressed TCRB sequences. Profiling relied on immunoSEQ multiplex PCR, and the TCRdb table lists in-frame clones only, not all of them. The sample has 41,000 or so clones, 65% to 70% seen once. The sample consisted of Tregs from blood. The receptors were gathered from a man aged 30 to 39 with type 1 diabetes. Some clones in this sample may be carry-over from other donors' samples.

The chain couples TRBV11-2 to TRBJ2-7, with TRBD1 identical over 8 bases. V was pared by 5 bases and J by 9 bases, with 9 bases of the junction left unmatched. CDR3 size: 13 residues. Per germline, CDR1 SGHAT and CDR2 FQNNGV. The CDR3 loop reads CASSRTDRAGQYF. The CDR3 DNA follows: TGTGCCAGCAGCCGTACGGACAGGGCAGGGCAGTACTTC.

The genes are TRBV19 and TRBJ1-2; TRBD1 aligns across 10 bases. The CDR3 covers 15 residues. Germline V gene data show CDR1 as LNHDA and CDR2 as SQIVND (reference sequence). Trimming removed 3 bases from V and 4 bases from J; junction bases left unmatched: 5. CDR3 nucleotide sequence: TGTGCCAGTAGTATCAAGGGACAGGGGATCTATGGCTACACCTTC. This encodes CASSIKGQGIYGYTF.